This T cell receptor beta chain emerged from a study of OX40 agonist ivuxolimab in advanced cancers. Study-wide results and limits: By week 6 at 0.1 to 3.0 mg/kg, blood CD4+ and CD8+ T cells had expanded clonally.

Sequencing used immunoSEQ multiplex PCR; TCRdb keeps in-frame clones, though not all of them. The sample has tens of thousands of clones, roughly 89% seen once; the top ten hold about an eighth. Concerning this clone itself: Antigen specificity is unknown.

The sample here was CD4+ or CD8+ T cells sorted from blood, taken in a trial of the OX40 agonist ivuxolimab. This clonotype was obtained from an adult with an advanced solid tumor such as melanoma, head and neck, liver or kidney cancer.

The CDR3 coding sequence is TGTGCCAGCAGTTCTTTATATGACTCCTCCTACAATGAGCAGTTCTTC. The encoded protein is CASSSLYDSSYNEQFF. This rearrangement joins TRBV28 to TRBJ2-1; D not resolved. Trimming took 4 bases from V and 0 from J, leaving 13 bases between them. The CDR3 has 16 residues. CDR1 MDHEN and CDR2 SYDVKM come from the germline V gene.